This T cell receptor beta chain was recorded in a study of cytomegalovirus exposure and HLA in healthy donors. This clone was counted only a few times. Its antigen is currently unknown. Notes on the study in general: Evidence from a later analysis indicated that most CMV-associated TCR beta chains looked HLA-restricted. Fewer N-insertions than the roughly 670-donor mean were reportedly shown by an Asian-associated ancestry cluster in a later analysis. What was likely a sequencing artifact was a cluster of highly shared sequence variants. Common viral pathogens seemed to be connected with several of the most significant clusters, according to a later analysis.

13 Jbeta primers and 60 Vbeta primers were used for the PCR. The repertoire was sequenced with immunoSEQ multiplex PCR; TCRdb's copy has only in-frame clones and lacks some. The sample lists 160,000 or so clones, around four fifths seen once, with over 0.95% in the top ten. V was pared by 3 bases and J by 0 bases, with 5 bases of the junction left unmatched. Germline V CDR1 and CDR2: LNHDA, SQIVND (reference sequence). CDR3 length: 16 amino acids. The source is a woman aged 45 to 65 in good health and CMV-seronegative. Sequencing input: PBMCs. The V call is TRBV19, the J call TRBJ1-5, with TRBD1 matching over 7 bases. The CDR3 region is CASSIDRANSNQPQHF. CDR3 bases: TGTGCCAGTAGTATCGACAGGGCTAATAGCAATCAGCCCCAGCATTTT.